Presented here are 13 T cell receptor beta chains from one specimen sequenced in a study of quantifying T cell responses using KT2 cells. At the level of the study: RNA was reverse transcribed with TCR alpha and beta constant-region primers.

The cDNA 3' end received a ligated oligonucleotide with a UMI. First-round PCR used three to five cycles and beta primers RC1.1 and RC1.2 covering TRBC1 and TRBC2. TCRdb used MiXCR to reprocess the UMI-ligation and nested PCR reads, holding one entry per CDR3 protein. The table lists tens of thousands of distinct CDR3 sequences, around a tenth of them singletons, with more than 9% in the top ten. The specimen was PBMCs spiked with cells of the T cell clone KT2. All receptors come from a human donor.

This rearrangement joins TRBV15 to TRBJ1-6; D unclear. This CDR3 has 13 residues. Trimming stripped 4 bases from V and 13 bases from J, with 14 bases between. Germline loops: CDR1 LNHNV, CDR2 YYDKDF (reference sequence). The CDR3 loop is CATSTDLEMPLHF. CDR3 nucleotides: TGTGCCACCAGCACCGACCTGGAAATGCCCCTCCACTTT.

This clonotype has only a few counts. The rearrangement links TRBV13 to TRBJ1-1, with D possibly being TRBD1 (5 bases). With 2 bases removed from V and 1 base from J, the gap between germline ends came to 8 bases. Germline V gene lookup returns CDR1 PRHDT and CDR2 FYEKMQ (reference sequence). The CDR3 is 14 amino acids. The CDR3 sequence is CASSLSGGNTEAFF. In DNA form, the CDR3 reads TGTGCCAGCAGCTTATCGGGGGGGAACACTGAAGCTTTCTTT.

This chain uses TRBV15 with TRBJ1-2, with D possibly TRBD1 on 5 matching bases. V lost 0 bases and J lost 2, with 16 bases in between. This CDR3 has 17 amino acids. Germline lookup yields CDR1 LNHNV and CDR2 YYDKDF (reference sequence). CDR3 sequence (DNA): TGTGCCACCAGCAGAGAGGAAGAGGCCAGGGAGAACTATGGCTACACCTTC. It specifies CATSREEEARENYGYTF.

This clonotype has ten or more counts. The chain employs TRBV5-8 and TRBJ1-1; D unresolved. Germline lookup yields CDR1 SGHTS and CDR2 YDEGEE. V was trimmed by 0 bases and J by 1 base, leaving 7 bases between them. CDR3 length: 14 amino acids. In DNA, the CDR3 is TGTGCCAGCAGCTTGGGGCGGAAGAACACTGAAGCTTTCTTT. This codes for CASSLGRKNTEAFF.

The chain has TRBV2 and TRBJ2-3, with TRBD2 matching over 10 bases. CDR1 and CDR2 (germline): SNHLY, FYNNEI. The CDR3 spans 14 residues. Germline trimming cut 6 bases from V and 7 bases from J; bases unmatched to any gene: 7. CDR3 sequence: CASRGAGGPNTQYF. The CDR3 DNA reads as TGTGCCAGCAGGGGAGCGGGGGGGCCGAATACGCAGTATTTT.

This clonotype came up many times. The chain is built from TRBV12-3 or TRBV12-4 and TRBJ2-7; the match to TRBD1 covers 7 bases. The CDR3 sequence is 16 residues long. J gave up 7 bases and V 3 bases, and 15 bases lay outside the gene matches. DNA for the CDR3: TGTGCCAGCAGTTTGACAGGGTATAGGGGCGGATATGAGCAGTACTTC. As protein: CASSLTGYRGGYEQYF.

V gene TRBV19 combines with J gene TRBJ2-2; D call uncertain. Between the trimmed V and J ends, which lost 6 bases and 1 base, there was a span of 9 bases. CDR1 is LNHDA, CDR2 SQIVND, per germline (reference sequence). This CDR3 has 14 residues. This CDR3 is CASRVWMNTGELFF. CDR3 bases: TGTGCCAGTAGGGTCTGGATGAACACCGGGGAGCTGTTTTTT.

Ten or more counts support this clonotype. Written as DNA, the CDR3 is TGTGCCAGTAGTATACGGACTAGCGGAGTCTACAATGAGCAGTTCTTC. Amino acid sequence: CASSIRTSGVYNEQFF. This chain links TRBV19 with TRBJ2-1; TRBD2 matches at 10 bases. CDR3 length: 16 amino acids. V was clipped by 2 bases and J by 3 bases; unmatched bases: 4. Germline loops: CDR1 LNHDA, CDR2 SQIVND (reference sequence).

This clonotype was recorded a few times. The CDR3 region has the DNA TGTGCCAGCAGTTTGGACAGGGGGCTTCCTAATGAAAAACTGTTTTTT. It translates to CASSLDRGLPNEKLFF. The rearrangement links TRBV12-3 or TRBV12-4 to TRBJ1-4, with 11 bases aligning to TRBD1. CDR3 length: 16 amino acids. Trimming at V came to 3 bases and at J to 3 bases, leaving 3 bases not matched to a gene.

The V and J genes are TRBV5-5 and TRBJ1-1; D not certain. V lost 0 bases and J 7 bases, leaving 10 bases between the germline ends. The CDR3 extends over 13 amino acids. CDR1 and CDR2 from the germline V gene are SGHKS and YYEKEE (reference sequence). CDR3 protein: CASSLAQPYEAFF. The CDR3, as DNA: TGTGCCAGCAGCTTGGCGCAGCCTTATGAAGCTTTCTTT.

This clonotype was observed a handful of times. The chain joins TRBV11-1 to TRBJ1-2; TRBD1 aligns across 8 bases. This CDR3 is built from 17 residues. The germline CDR1 and CDR2 sequences are SGHAT and FQDESV (reference sequence). V gave up 8 bases and J gave up 4 bases; unmatched junction bases: 18. Here the CDR3 DNA reads TGTGCCAGCGCCCCTGCCGGGACAGGACTCTCTATCTATGGCTACACCTTC. Amino acids: CASAPAGTGLSIYGYTF.

The chain employs TRBV30 and TRBJ1-1; TRBD1 is a possible D gene (6 bases). Trimming took off 0 bases at V and 0 bases at J, with 8 bases between the two ends. The CDR3 extends over 14 amino acids. Germline V gene lookup returns CDR1 GTSNPN and CDR2 SVGIG (reference sequence). CDR3 sequence: CAWSVRGMNTEAFF. For the CDR3, the DNA is TGTGCCTGGAGTGTCAGGGGTATGAACACTGAAGCTTTCTTT.

This clonotype was detected only a few times. The chain joins TRBV7-3 to TRBJ2-1; 7 bases fit TRBD2. CDR1 is SGHTA, CDR2 FQGTGA, per germline. V lost 2 bases and J lost 6; bases outside the gene matches: 13. This CDR3 is built from 17 residues. The CDR3 region is CASSLLAAPYLANEQFF. The CDR3 DNA reads TGTGCCAGCAGCTTACTAGCGGCCCCGTACTTGGCCAATGAGCAGTTCTTC.